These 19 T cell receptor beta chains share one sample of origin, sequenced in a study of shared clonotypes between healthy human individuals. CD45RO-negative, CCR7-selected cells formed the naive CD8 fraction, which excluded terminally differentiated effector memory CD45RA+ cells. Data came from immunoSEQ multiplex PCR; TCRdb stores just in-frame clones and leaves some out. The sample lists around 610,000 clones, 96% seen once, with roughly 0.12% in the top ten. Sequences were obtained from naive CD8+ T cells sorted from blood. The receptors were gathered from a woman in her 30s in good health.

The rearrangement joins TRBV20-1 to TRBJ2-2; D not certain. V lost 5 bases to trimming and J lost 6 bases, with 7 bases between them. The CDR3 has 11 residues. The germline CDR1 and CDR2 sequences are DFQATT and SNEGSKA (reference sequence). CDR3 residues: CSAVSSGELFF. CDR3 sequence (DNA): TGCAGTGCTGTAAGCTCCGGGGAGCTGTTTTTT.

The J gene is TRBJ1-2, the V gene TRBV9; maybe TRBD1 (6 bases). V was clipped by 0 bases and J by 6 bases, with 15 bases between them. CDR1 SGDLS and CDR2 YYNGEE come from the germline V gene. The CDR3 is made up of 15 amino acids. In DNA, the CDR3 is TGTGCCAGCAGCGTAGCGGGACACCCTGCGGATGGCTACACCTTC. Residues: CASSVAGHPADGYTF.

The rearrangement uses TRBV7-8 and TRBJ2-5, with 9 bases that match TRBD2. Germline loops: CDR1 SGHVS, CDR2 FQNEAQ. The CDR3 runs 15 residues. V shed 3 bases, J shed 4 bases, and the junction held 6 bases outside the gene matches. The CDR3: CASSFLVSGRETQYF. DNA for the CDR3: TGTGCCAGCAGCTTCTTGGTTAGCGGGAGAGAGACCCAGTACTTC.

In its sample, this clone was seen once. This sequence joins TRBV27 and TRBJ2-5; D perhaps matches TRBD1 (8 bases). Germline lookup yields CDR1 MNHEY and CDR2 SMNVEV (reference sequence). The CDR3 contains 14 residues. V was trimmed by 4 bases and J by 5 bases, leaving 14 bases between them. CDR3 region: CASSSGQGGETQYF. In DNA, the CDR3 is TGTGCCAGCAGTTCCGGACAGGGAGGGGAGACCCAGTACTTC.

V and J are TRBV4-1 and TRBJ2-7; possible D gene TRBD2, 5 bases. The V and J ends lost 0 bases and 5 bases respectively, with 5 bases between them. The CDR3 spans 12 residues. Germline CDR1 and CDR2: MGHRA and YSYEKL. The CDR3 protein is CASSQERDEQYF. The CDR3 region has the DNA TGCGCCAGCAGCCAAGAGAGGGACGAGCAGTACTTC.

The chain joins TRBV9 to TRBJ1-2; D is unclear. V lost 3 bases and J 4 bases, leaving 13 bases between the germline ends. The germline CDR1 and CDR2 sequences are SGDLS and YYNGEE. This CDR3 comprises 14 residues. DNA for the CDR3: TGTGCCAGCAGCGAAGACGGCAAGTTCTATGGCTACACCTTC. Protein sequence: CASSEDGKFYGYTF. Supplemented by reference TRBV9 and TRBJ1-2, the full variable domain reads DSGVTQTPKHLITATGQRVTLRCSPRSGDLSVYWYQQSLDQGLQFLIQYYNGEERAKGNILERFSAQQFPDLHSELNLSSLELGDSALYFCASSEDGKFYGYTFGSGTRLTVV.

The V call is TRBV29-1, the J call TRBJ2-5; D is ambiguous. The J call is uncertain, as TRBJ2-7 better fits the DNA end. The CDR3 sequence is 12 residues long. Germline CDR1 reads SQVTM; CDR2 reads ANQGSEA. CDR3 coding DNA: TGCAGCGTTGAATCTGAATTCTACGAGCAGTACTTC. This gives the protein CSVESEFYEQYF.

DNA of the CDR3: TGTGCCAGCAGACTGGGACTAGCGGGCGGAAAGGGCGAGCAGTACTTC. Its protein is CASRLGLAGGKGEQYF. This chain links TRBV5-6 with TRBJ2-7; 12 positions agree with TRBD2. V lost 5 bases, J lost 6 bases, and 12 bases stayed unmatched. Germline CDR1 is SGHDT and CDR2 is YYEEEE. This CDR3 contains 16 residues.

The CDR3 bases are TGTGCCAGCAGCGCGGGACTAGCGGGGATTAATGAGCAGTTCTTC. Protein product: CASSAGLAGINEQFF. The chain joins TRBV7-2 to TRBJ2-1, with TRBD2 matching over 13 bases. Germline loops: CDR1 SGHTA, CDR2 FQGNSA. The CDR3 spans 15 residues. V lost 5 bases, J lost 7 bases, and 5 bases stayed unmatched.

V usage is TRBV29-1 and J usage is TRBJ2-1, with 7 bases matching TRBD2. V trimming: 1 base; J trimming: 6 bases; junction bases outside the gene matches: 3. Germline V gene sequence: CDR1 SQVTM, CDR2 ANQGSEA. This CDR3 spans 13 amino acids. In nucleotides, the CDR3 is TGCAGCGTTGAAGGGGCTAGCGGCAATGAGCAGTTCTTC. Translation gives CSVEGASGNEQFF.

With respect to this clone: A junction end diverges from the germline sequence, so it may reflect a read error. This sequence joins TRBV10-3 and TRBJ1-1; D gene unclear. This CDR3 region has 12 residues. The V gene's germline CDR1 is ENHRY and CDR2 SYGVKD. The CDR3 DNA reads TGTGCCCTCAGTGACTTGGCCATCGAGGCTTTCTTT. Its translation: CALSDLAIEAFF.

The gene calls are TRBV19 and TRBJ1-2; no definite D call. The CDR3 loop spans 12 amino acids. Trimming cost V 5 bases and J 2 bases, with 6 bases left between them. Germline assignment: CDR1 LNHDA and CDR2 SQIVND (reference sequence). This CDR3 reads CASSEGNYGYTF. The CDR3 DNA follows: TGTGCCAGTAGTGAGGGAAACTATGGCTACACCTTC.

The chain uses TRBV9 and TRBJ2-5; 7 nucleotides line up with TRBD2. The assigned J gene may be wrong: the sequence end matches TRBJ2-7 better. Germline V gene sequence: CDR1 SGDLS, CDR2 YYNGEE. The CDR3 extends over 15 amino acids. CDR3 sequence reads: CASSPSFGGTYEQYF. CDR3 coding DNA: TGTGCCAGCAGCCCCTCGTTCGGGGGGACCTACGAGCAGTACTTC.

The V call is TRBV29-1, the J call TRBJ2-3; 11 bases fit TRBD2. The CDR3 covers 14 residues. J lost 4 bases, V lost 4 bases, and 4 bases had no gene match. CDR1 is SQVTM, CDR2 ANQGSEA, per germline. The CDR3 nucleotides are TGCAGCGTTGGTTTAGCGGGAGGGTCAGATACGCAGTATTTT. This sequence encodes CSVGLAGGSDTQYF.

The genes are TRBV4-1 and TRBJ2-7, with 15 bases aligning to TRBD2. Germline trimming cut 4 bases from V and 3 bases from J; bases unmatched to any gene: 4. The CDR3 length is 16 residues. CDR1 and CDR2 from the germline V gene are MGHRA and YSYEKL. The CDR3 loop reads CASSRRTSGRDYEQYF. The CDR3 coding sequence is TGCGCCAGCAGCCGAAGGACTAGCGGGAGGGACTACGAGCAGTACTTC.

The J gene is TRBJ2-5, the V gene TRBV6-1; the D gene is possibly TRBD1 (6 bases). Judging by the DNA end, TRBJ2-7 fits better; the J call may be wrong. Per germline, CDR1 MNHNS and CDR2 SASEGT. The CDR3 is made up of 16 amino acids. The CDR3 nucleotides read TGTGCCAGCAGTGATGAGCCAGGGGTGGGGATCTACGAGCAGTACTTC. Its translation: CASSDEPGVGIYEQYF.

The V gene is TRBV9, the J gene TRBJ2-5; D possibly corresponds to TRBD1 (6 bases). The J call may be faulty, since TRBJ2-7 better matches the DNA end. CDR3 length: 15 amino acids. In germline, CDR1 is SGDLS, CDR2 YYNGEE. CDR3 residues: CASSVGQAYSYEQYF. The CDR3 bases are TGTGCCAGCAGCGTAGGACAGGCCTACTCCTACGAGCAGTACTTC.

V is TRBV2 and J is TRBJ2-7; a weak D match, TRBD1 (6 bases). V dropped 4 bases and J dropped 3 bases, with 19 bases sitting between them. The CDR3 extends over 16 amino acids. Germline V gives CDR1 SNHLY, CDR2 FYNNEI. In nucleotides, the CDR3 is TGTGCCAGCAGTGCCTGCCAAGCAGGGGCCTGCTACGAGCAGTACTTC. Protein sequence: CASSACQAGACYEQYF.

The CDR3 protein is CSVEPGEDNEQFF. Written as DNA, the CDR3 is TGCAGCGTTGAGCCAGGGGAGGACAATGAGCAGTTCTTC. V is TRBV29-1 and J is TRBJ2-1; the D gene could be TRBD1 or TRBD2 (6 bases each). Looked up from germline, CDR1 is SQVTM and CDR2 is ANQGSEA. CDR3 length equals 13 residues. With 3 bases removed from V and 5 bases from J, the gap between germline ends came to 11 bases.